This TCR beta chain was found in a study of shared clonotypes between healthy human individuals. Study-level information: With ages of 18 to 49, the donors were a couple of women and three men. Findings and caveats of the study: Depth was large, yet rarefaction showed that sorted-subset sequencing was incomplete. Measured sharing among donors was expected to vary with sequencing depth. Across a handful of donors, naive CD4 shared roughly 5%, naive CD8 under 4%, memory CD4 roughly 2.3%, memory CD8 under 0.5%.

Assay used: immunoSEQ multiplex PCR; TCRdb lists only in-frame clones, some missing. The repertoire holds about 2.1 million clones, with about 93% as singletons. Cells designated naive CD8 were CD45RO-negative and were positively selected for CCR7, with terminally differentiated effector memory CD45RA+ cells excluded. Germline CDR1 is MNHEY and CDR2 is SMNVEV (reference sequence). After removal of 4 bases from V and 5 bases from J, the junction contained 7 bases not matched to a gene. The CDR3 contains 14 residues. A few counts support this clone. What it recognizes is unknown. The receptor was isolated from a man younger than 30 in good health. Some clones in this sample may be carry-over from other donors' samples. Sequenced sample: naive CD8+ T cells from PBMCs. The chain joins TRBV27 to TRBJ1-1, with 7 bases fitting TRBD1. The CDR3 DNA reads TGTGCCAGCAGTTACAGGGGCGCGTGGACTGAAGCTTTCTTT. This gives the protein CASSYRGAWTEAFF.